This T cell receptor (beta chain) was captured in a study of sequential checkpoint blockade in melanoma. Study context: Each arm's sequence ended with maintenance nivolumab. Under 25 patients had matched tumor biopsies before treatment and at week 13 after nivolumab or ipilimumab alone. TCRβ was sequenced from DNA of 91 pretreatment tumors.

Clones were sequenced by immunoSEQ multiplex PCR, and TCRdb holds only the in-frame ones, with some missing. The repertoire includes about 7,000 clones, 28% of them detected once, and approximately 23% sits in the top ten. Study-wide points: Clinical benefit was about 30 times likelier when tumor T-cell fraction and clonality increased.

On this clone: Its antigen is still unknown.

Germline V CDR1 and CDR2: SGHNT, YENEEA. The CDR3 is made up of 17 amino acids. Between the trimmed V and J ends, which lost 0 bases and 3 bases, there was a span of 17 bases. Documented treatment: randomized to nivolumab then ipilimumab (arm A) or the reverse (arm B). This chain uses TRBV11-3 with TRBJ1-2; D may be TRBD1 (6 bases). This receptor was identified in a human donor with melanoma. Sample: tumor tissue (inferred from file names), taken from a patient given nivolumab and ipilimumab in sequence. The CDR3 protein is CASSLDIYEGVDYGYTF. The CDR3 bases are TGTGCCAGCAGCTTAGATATTTACGAGGGGGTAGACTATGGCTACACCTTC.